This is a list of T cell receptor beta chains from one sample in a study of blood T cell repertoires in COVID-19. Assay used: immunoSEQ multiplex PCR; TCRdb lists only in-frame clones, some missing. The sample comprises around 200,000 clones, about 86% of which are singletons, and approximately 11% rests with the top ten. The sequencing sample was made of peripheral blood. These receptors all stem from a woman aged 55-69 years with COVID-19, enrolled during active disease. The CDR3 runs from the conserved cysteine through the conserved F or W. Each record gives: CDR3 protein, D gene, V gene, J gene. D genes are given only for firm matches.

CDR3aa: CASSAPGLKKYEQYF; d_gene: -; v_gene: TRBV5-4; j_gene: TRBJ2-7
CDR3aa: CSVRSGFSTDTQYF; d_gene: -; v_gene: TRBV29-1; j_gene: TRBJ2-3
CDR3aa: CACARGDGYSPLHF; d_gene: -; v_gene: TRBV27; j_gene: TRBJ1-6
CDR3aa: CATLEAGGQETQYF; d_gene: TRBD2; v_gene: TRBV6-5; j_gene: TRBJ2-5
CDR3aa: CASSLEGLSIHEQFF; d_gene: -; v_gene: TRBV5-1; j_gene: TRBJ2-1
CDR3aa: CASRRAYEQYF; d_gene: -; v_gene: TRBV5-1; j_gene: TRBJ2-7
CDR3aa: CASSPQGDLYEQYF; d_gene: TRBD1; v_gene: TRBV5-4; j_gene: TRBJ2-7
CDR3aa: CASSLGRGTVYEQYF; d_gene: TRBD1; v_gene: TRBV7-9; j_gene: TRBJ2-7
CDR3aa: CASSGTRTDTQYF; d_gene: TRBD2; v_gene: TRBV14; j_gene: TRBJ2-3
CDR3aa: CSGGQSSYNEQFF; d_gene: -; v_gene: TRBV29-1; j_gene: TRBJ2-1